Below, 24 T cell receptor beta chains from the same sample are listed, as sequenced in a study of B cell selection in AIRE deficiency. The sorted conventional CD4 T cells were gated as CD4+CD127+. Produced via immunoSEQ multiplex PCR; TCRdb's table is partial and in-frame only. The repertoire holds around 19,000 clones, 97% seen once, with less than 0.4% in the top ten. Sequenced material: conventional CD4+ T cells sorted from PBMCs. These receptor sequences come from a human donor with AIRE deficiency.

The chain joins TRBV15 to TRBJ2-7; no definite D call. The CDR3 runs to 12 residues. Looked up from germline, CDR1 is LNHNV and CDR2 is YYDKDF (reference sequence). V lost 0 bases, J lost 3 bases, and 3 bases lay in between. The CDR3 reads CATSRDRYEQYF. The CDR3, as DNA: TGTGCCACCAGCAGAGACCGCTACGAGCAGTACTTC.

The rearrangement links TRBV5-1 to TRBJ2-1; 11 nucleotides match TRBD2. The CDR3 has 17 amino acids. With V trimmed by 2 bases and J by 12 bases, 16 bases remained unmatched. Germline CDR1 and CDR2: SGHRS and YFSETQ. CDR3 protein: CASSFPLAGGLSRGQFF. In DNA, the CDR3 is TGCGCCAGCAGCTTTCCCCTAGCGGGAGGCCTCTCCCGGGGGCAGTTCTTC.

V gene TRBV5-1 combines with J gene TRBJ1-1; D remains ambiguous. This CDR3 region has 16 residues. V was pared by 0 bases and J by 1 base, with 13 bases between. Germline V gives CDR1 SGHRS, CDR2 YFSETQ. The CDR3 is CASSLARRTPNTEAFF. CDR3 bases: TGCGCCAGCAGCTTGGCCAGAAGAACACCGAACACTGAAGCTTTCTTT.

The chain recombines TRBV18 with TRBJ2-5; D may be TRBD2 (6 bases). Germline CDR1 and CDR2: KGHSH and LQKENI. Trimming removed 0 bases from V and 1 base from J, with 9 bases in between. This CDR3 is built from 15 residues. This CDR3 reads CASSPPGGFQETQYF. CDR3 coding DNA: TGTGCCAGCTCACCACCGGGGGGTTTCCAAGAGACCCAGTACTTC.

The chain recombines TRBV19 with TRBJ1-1; possibly TRBD1 for D (6 bases). This CDR3 contains 15 residues. Germline assignment: CDR1 LNHDA and CDR2 SQIVND (reference sequence). V dropped 7 bases and J dropped 6 bases, with 21 bases sitting between them. The CDR3 region has the DNA TGTGCCAGTAATGGGGGGGGCGCCGGTTCGGCTGAAGCTTTCTTT. This sequence encodes CASNGGGAGSAEAFF. Variable domain in full (rest from reference TRBV19 and TRBJ1-1): DGGITQSPKYLFRKEGQNVTLSCEQNLNHDAMYWYRQDPGQGLRLIYYSQIVNDFQKGDIAEGYSVSREKKESFPLTVTSAQKNPTAFYLCASNGGGAGSAEAFFGQGTRLTVV.

This chain uses TRBV7-2 with TRBJ2-7, with D perhaps being TRBD1 or TRBD2 (5 bases each). Per the germline V gene, CDR1 is SGHTA and CDR2 is FQGNSA. The V and J ends lost 5 bases and 3 bases respectively, with 14 bases between them. The CDR3 extends over 14 amino acids. The CDR3 loop reads CASSPGRGLYEQYF. The CDR3 coding sequence is TGTGCCAGCAGCCCTGGACGGGGCCTCTACGAGCAGTACTTC.

This sequence joins TRBV6-5 and TRBJ1-5; D is unresolved. Trimming pared 6 bases from V and 2 bases from J, leaving 5 bases between. Germline-derived CDR1 and CDR2 are MNHEY and SVGAGI. The CDR3 has 12 residues. CDR3 coding DNA: TGTGCCAGCAGCCCAGGCAATCAGCCCCAGCATTTT. The encoded protein is CASSPGNQPQHF.

J is TRBJ2-5 and V is TRBV7-2; no firm D call. The germline CDR1 and CDR2 sequences are SGHTA and FQGNSA. There are 13 residues in the CDR3. With 2 bases removed from V and 1 base from J, the gap between germline ends came to 5 bases. The DNA for the CDR3 is TGTGCCAGCAGCTTAAACGTCCAAGAGACCCAGTACTTC. It codes for CASSLNVQETQYF.

The chain joins TRBV27 to TRBJ2-3, with 9 bases matching TRBD2. CDR1 and CDR2 from the germline V gene are MNHEY and SMNVEV (reference sequence). The CDR3 length is 15 residues. V lost 6 bases to trimming and J lost 4 bases; unmatched junction nucleotides: 8. The CDR3 coding sequence is TGTGCCAGCAGGGGCGGGAGGGCCTTCCCAGATACGCAGTATTTT. It yields the protein CASRGGRAFPDTQYF.

The V call is TRBV14, the J call TRBJ2-7; perhaps TRBD2 as D (5 bases). The CDR3 contains 15 residues. Germline CDR1 reads SGHDN; CDR2 reads FVKESK. Trimming removed 1 base from V and 4 bases from J, with 14 bases in between. Here the CDR3 DNA reads TGTGCCAGCAGCCAAGGACCGGGGTTCGATTACGAGCAGTACTTC. This codes for CASSQGPGFDYEQYF.

The chain is built from TRBV4-1 and TRBJ1-5; TRBD1 is a possible D gene (5 bases). The germline V gene has CDR1 MGHRA and CDR2 YSYEKL. There are 18 residues in the CDR3. The V gene lost 0 bases and the J gene lost 0 bases, with 15 bases spanning the gap. This CDR3 is CASSQDMVRGNSNQPQHF. The CDR3 coding sequence is TGCGCCAGCAGCCAAGATATGGTCCGGGGGAATAGCAATCAGCCCCAGCATTTT.

This chain connects TRBV9 to TRBJ2-1, with D possibly TRBD1 on 6 matching bases. Trimming removed 3 bases at V and 4 bases at J, with 11 bases between. CDR1 and CDR2 from the germline V gene are SGDLS and YYNGEE. The CDR3 runs to 14 residues. For the CDR3, the DNA is TGTGCCAGCAGCGGGACAGACAGTTACAATGAGCAGTTCTTC. Translating gives CASSGTDSYNEQFF.

The V and J genes are TRBV7-9 and TRBJ2-3; no clear D gene. Between the trimmed V and J ends, which lost 1 base and 0 bases, there was a span of 5 bases. CDR1 is SEHNR, CDR2 FQNEAQ, per germline (reference sequence). CDR3 length: 14 amino acids. CDR3: CASSLVASTDTQYF. The DNA of the CDR3 is TGTGCCAGCAGCTTAGTGGCTAGCACAGATACGCAGTATTTT.

The rearrangement uses TRBV6-6 and TRBJ1-2; weak D call: TRBD1 (5 bases). V was clipped by 2 bases and J by 4 bases, with 11 bases between them. The CDR3 contains 14 residues. Germline CDR1 is MNHNY and CDR2 is SVGAGI (reference sequence). The CDR3 is CASSYGRGGYGYTF. CDR3 nucleotide sequence: TGTGCCAGCAGTTACGGTCGGGGGGGCTATGGCTACACCTTC.

The chain combines TRBV9 with TRBJ2-7; 7 positions agree with TRBD1. Per the germline V gene, CDR1 is SGDLS and CDR2 is YYNGEE. V was pared by 0 bases and J by 4 bases, with 7 bases of the junction left unmatched. The CDR3 contains 15 residues. The CDR3 DNA reads TGTGCCAGCAGCGTAGGACAGGGTCTTGTGTACGAGCAGTACTTC. Its translation is CASSVGQGLVYEQYF.

This clone was counted a few times. V and J are TRBV9 and TRBJ1-2, with unresolved D. There are 14 residues in the CDR3. Germline CDR1 and CDR2: SGDLS and YYNGEE. The V end was cut by 0 bases, the J end by 8 bases, with 14 bases between. In DNA form, the CDR3 reads TGTGCCAGCAGCGTAGAGGGTGGTCCCCGGGGCTACACCTTC. It translates to CASSVEGGPRGYTF.

This chain uses TRBV7-3 with TRBJ2-3; the D gene is possibly TRBD1 (5 bases). Trimming took off 5 bases at V and 0 bases at J, with 15 bases between the two ends. Germline V CDR1 and CDR2: SGHTA, FQGTGA. The CDR3 has 16 amino acids. CDR3 bases: TGTGCCAGCAGCCTAAGGTCTGGGGCTAGCACAGATACGCAGTATTTT. Translation gives CASSLRSGASTDTQYF.

V is TRBV9 and J is TRBJ2-1; D is uncertain. Germline-derived CDR1 and CDR2 are SGDLS and YYNGEE. The CDR3 covers 14 residues. The V end was cut by 0 bases, the J end by 0 bases, with 4 bases between. CDR3 coding DNA: TGTGCCAGCAGCGTAGGCAGCTCCTACAATGAGCAGTTCTTC. Amino acid sequence: CASSVGSSYNEQFF.

V and J are TRBV15 and TRBJ2-7; 8 nucleotides align to TRBD1. Germline CDR1 is LNHNV and CDR2 is YYDKDF (reference sequence). The trim removed 7 bases at V and 2 bases at J, leaving 7 bases unmatched. The CDR3 spans 14 residues. CDR3 sequence: CATKFGQGTYEQYF. CDR3 DNA: TGTGCCACCAAATTTGGACAGGGAACCTACGAGCAGTACTTC.

V and J are TRBV11-2 and TRBJ1-5; 8 bases map to TRBD1. This CDR3 region has 15 residues. V lost 2 bases to trimming and J lost 6 bases; unmatched junction nucleotides: 6. Germline assignment: CDR1 SGHAT and CDR2 FQNNGV. The CDR3 nucleotides read TGTGCCAGCAGCTTAACAGGGGGAGACGGTCAGCCCCAGCATTTT. The encoded protein is CASSLTGGDGQPQHF.

This chain connects TRBV6-6 to TRBJ2-3; 8 bases line up with TRBD1. CDR1 and CDR2 from the germline V gene are MNHNY and SVGAGI (reference sequence). The ends lost 6 bases at V and 4 bases at J; junction bases unmatched: 9. The CDR3 is 15 amino acids. CDR3 sequence (DNA): TGTGCCAGCAGCGGTACGGCAGGGGGCCCAGATACGCAGTATTTT. This translates into CASSGTAGGPDTQYF.

The chain joins TRBV11-3 to TRBJ1-5; the D is unclear. The germline V gene has CDR1 SGHNT and CDR2 YENEEA. The CDR3 spans 15 residues. Trimming removed 8 bases from V and 0 bases from J, with 14 bases in between. CDR3 bases: TGTGCCAGCCCGCAACAGCCTCTTAGCAATCAGCCCCAGCATTTT. Translated: CASPQQPLSNQPQHF.

The gene calls are TRBV2 and TRBJ1-4; a possible D gene is TRBD1 (6 bases). V was shortened by 4 bases and J by 4 bases, with 16 bases between the two germline ends. Germline V CDR1 and CDR2: SNHLY, FYNNEI. The CDR3 loop spans 16 amino acids. CDR3 region: CASSGDKWGNNEKLFF. DNA for the CDR3: TGTGCCAGCAGTGGGGACAAGTGGGGGAATAATGAAAAACTGTTTTTT.

This sequence joins TRBV5-8 and TRBJ1-4; D not certain. Per the germline V gene, CDR1 is SGHTS and CDR2 is YDEGEE. The V end was cut by 6 bases, the J end by 4 bases, with 19 bases between. This CDR3 comprises 16 residues. CDR3 residues: CASTKKPGTSNEKLFF. The CDR3 nucleotides are TGTGCCAGCACCAAGAAACCGGGAACCAGTAATGAAAAACTGTTTTTT.